The 20 T cell receptor beta chains listed next were all sequenced from one sample in a study of shared clonotypes between healthy human individuals. Repertoires were generated with immunoSEQ multiplex PCR, while TCRdb's copy carries only in-frame clones and drops some. The sample contains about 2.4 million clones, just over 90% of which appear only once. Sequences were obtained from naive CD4+ T cells sorted from blood. The subset denotes: CD45RA+ positively selected. All receptors derive from a man in his late teens or twenties in good health.

A word on this clone: The sample carries other DNA sequences with the same CDR3. CDR3 DNA: TGTGCCAGCTCACCCTCCGGGACAGCTTACGAGCAGTACTTC. This encodes CASSPSGTAYEQYF. The rearrangement uses TRBV18 and TRBJ2-7, with TRBD1 matching 7 bases. The CDR3 runs 14 residues. J was trimmed by 4 bases and V by 3 bases; bases with no gene match: 6. CDR1 and CDR2 (germline): KGHSH, LQKENI.

The V and J genes are TRBV27 and TRBJ2-2; D might be TRBD1 (6 bases). Between the trimmed V and J ends, which lost 1 base and 1 base, there was a span of 10 bases. CDR3 size: 16 residues. In germline, CDR1 is MNHEY, CDR2 SMNVEV (reference sequence). For the CDR3, the DNA is TGTGCCAGCAGTTTATTAGGGACATTGAACACCGGGGAGCTGTTTTTT. It yields the protein CASSLLGTLNTGELFF.

This clone was observed a few times. The gene calls are TRBV11-2 and TRBJ1-1, with a weak D call TRBD1 (6 bases). The CDR3 runs to 14 residues. V gave up 5 bases and J gave up 2 bases, with 12 bases separating them. Looked up from germline, CDR1 is SGHAT and CDR2 is FQNNGV. Here the CDR3 DNA reads TGTGCCAGCAGCAAAGGACAGAGCAACACTGAAGCTTTCTTT. Protein: CASSKGQSNTEAFF.

The rearrangement links TRBV15 to TRBJ2-7, with D possibly TRBD1 on 7 matching bases. The V end lost 0 bases, the J end lost 6 bases, and 15 bases lay between the germline ends. The germline V gene has CDR1 LNHNV and CDR2 YYDKDF (reference sequence). The CDR3 is made up of 15 amino acids. CDR3 amino acids: CATSRDLQGRREQYF. CDR3 nucleotide sequence: TGTGCCACCAGCAGAGATTTACAGGGGAGGCGCGAGCAGTACTTC.

The V and J genes are TRBV5-6 and TRBJ2-7; D is unresolved. Germline CDR1 SGHDT, CDR2 YYEEEE. The CDR3 has 12 residues. V dropped 0 bases and J dropped 8 bases, with 9 bases sitting between them. CDR3 DNA sequence: TGTGCCAGCAGCTTGGGATACGGGCAGCAGTACTTC. Translated: CASSLGYGQQYF.

The chain recombines TRBV18 with TRBJ1-4; no definite D call. The CDR3 has 13 amino acids. Trimming removed 1 base at V and 8 bases at J, with 8 bases between. CDR1 and CDR2 (germline): KGHSH, LQKENI. The CDR3 DNA reads as TGTGCCAGCTCACCACAGGGTTTAGAAAAACTGTTTTTT. Encoded protein: CASSPQGLEKLFF. Full variable domain (remainder filled in from reference TRBV18 and TRBJ1-4): NAGVMQNPRHLVRRRGQEARLRCSPMKGHSHVYWYRQLPEEGLKFMVYLQKENIIDESGMPKERFSAEFPKEGPSILRIQQVVRGDSAAYFCASSPQGLEKLFFGSGTQLSVL.

In its sample, this clone was seen once. The rearrangement joins TRBV7-9 to TRBJ1-1; D is unresolved. The germline V and J ends were trimmed by 4 bases and 4 bases, with 10 bases remaining between them. The CDR3 runs 13 residues. Germline values: CDR1 SEHNR, CDR2 FQNEAQ (reference sequence). CDR3 loop: CASSSPAGTEAFF. CDR3 DNA: TGTGCCAGCAGCTCCCCCGCCGGCACTGAAGCTTTCTTT.

The V gene is TRBV2, the J gene TRBJ2-5; 7 nucleotides line up with TRBD1. The length of the CDR3 is 14 residues. Per germline, CDR1 SNHLY and CDR2 FYNNEI. With V trimmed by 6 bases and J by 1 base, 5 bases remained unmatched. This CDR3 reads CASRVDRAQETQYF. CDR3 nucleotide sequence: TGTGCCAGCAGGGTAGACAGGGCCCAAGAGACCCAGTACTTC.

The rearrangement links TRBV7-2 to TRBJ1-2, with D possibly matching TRBD1 (5 bases). V shed 4 bases and J shed 6 bases, with 18 bases lying between them. Germline V lookup: CDR1 SGHTA, CDR2 FQGNSA. This CDR3 is built from 15 residues. The CDR3 spells CASSSGGGREDGYTF. For the CDR3, the DNA is TGTGCCAGCAGCTCCGGCGGTGGCAGGGAGGATGGCTACACCTTC.

This chain links TRBV2 with TRBJ2-5; 10 bases line up with TRBD2. Trimming at V came to 3 bases and at J to 5 bases, leaving 15 bases not matched to a gene. Looked up from germline, CDR1 is SNHLY and CDR2 is FYNNEI. The CDR3 totals 18 residues. The CDR3 sequence: CASSDRASGSPRRETQYF. The CDR3 coding sequence is TGTGCCAGCAGTGATAGGGCTAGCGGGAGTCCCCGCCGTGAGACCCAGTACTTC.

The chain carries TRBV19 and TRBJ1-1, with 12 bases aligning to TRBD1. The CDR3 loop spans 18 amino acids. Germline V CDR1 and CDR2: LNHDA, SQIVND (reference sequence). Trimming took 5 bases from V and 2 from J; bases not matched to a gene: 12. The CDR3 here is CASSPPLGQGALNTEAFF. For the CDR3, the DNA is TGTGCCAGTAGTCCACCGCTGGGACAGGGGGCACTTAACACTGAAGCTTTCTTT.

V gene TRBV7-2 combines with J gene TRBJ2-7; D could derive from TRBD1 or TRBD2 (5 bases each). CDR1 is SGHTA and CDR2 is FQGNSA in the germline V gene. This CDR3 region has 15 residues. Trimming shortened V by 6 bases and J by 2 bases, and 17 bases separated the two germline ends. CDR3 amino acids: CASSNQGGGPYEQYF. In nucleotides, the CDR3 is TGTGCCAGCAGTAACCAGGGTGGGGGACCCTACGAGCAGTACTTC.

This chain connects TRBV2 to TRBJ2-2; D is unclear. Germline CDR1 is SNHLY and CDR2 is FYNNEI. V lost 6 bases and J 5 bases, leaving 7 bases between the germline ends. The CDR3 consists of 12 residues. DNA of the CDR3: TGTGCCAGCAGAATCCAGACCGGGGAGCTGTTTTTT. It yields the protein CASRIQTGELFF. Looking up the rest from reference TRBV2 and TRBJ2-2 gives the full variable domain: EPEVTQTPSHQVTQMGQEVILRCVPISNHLYFYWYRQILGQKVEFLVSFYNNEISEKSEIFDDQFSVERPDGSNFTLKIRSTKLEDSAMYFCASRIQTGELFFGEGSRLTVL.

The chain has TRBV9 and TRBJ2-2, with D possibly being TRBD2 (7 bases). V lost 4 bases and J lost 4, with 23 bases in between. The CDR3 is made up of 18 amino acids. Per the germline V gene, CDR1 is SGDLS and CDR2 is YYNGEE. CDR3 in amino acids: CASSSPGGREFRTGELFF. Here the CDR3 DNA reads TGTGCCAGCAGCTCCCCCGGGGGGCGGGAGTTCCGCACCGGGGAGCTGTTTTTT.

The DNA for the CDR3 is TGTGCCAGCAGCTTATCGGGGCCCAGGGTAGGTACTGAAGCTTTCTTT. Its translation: CASSLSGPRVGTEAFF. V and J are TRBV7-2 and TRBJ1-1; tentative D call: TRBD1 (5 bases). Trimming cost V 2 bases and J 5 bases, with 18 bases left between them. Germline assignment: CDR1 SGHTA and CDR2 FQGNSA. The CDR3 has 16 amino acids.

A note on this clone: The sample contains more than one DNA sequence encoding this CDR3. The V gene is TRBV19, the J gene TRBJ1-5; TRBD1 agrees at 9 bases. Germline-derived CDR1 and CDR2 are LNHDA and SQIVND (reference sequence). V dropped 5 bases and J dropped 7; count of bases not matched to a gene: 3. This CDR3 is 13 amino acids long. DNA of the CDR3: TGTGCCAGTAGTGTGGACAGGGGCCAGCCCCAGCATTTT. Amino acids: CASSVDRGQPQHF.

The CDR3 sequence is CASRQTGGEQYF. CDR3 sequence (DNA): TGTGCCAGCAGGCAGACAGGTGGCGAGCAGTACTTC. J is TRBJ2-7 and V is TRBV27, with D tentatively TRBD1 (6 bases). The CDR3 has 12 residues. V lost 6 bases and J lost 6, with 12 bases in between. CDR1 is MNHEY, CDR2 SMNVEV, per germline (reference sequence).

Notes on this clone: Other DNA sequences of this sample code for an identical CDR3. The chain employs TRBV28 and TRBJ1-2; no reliable D call. The V gene's germline CDR1 is MDHEN and CDR2 SYDVKM. Trimming removed 3 bases at V and 4 bases at J, with 9 bases between. This CDR3 has 13 amino acids. The CDR3 region is CASSLSAVYGYTF. CDR3 DNA: TGTGCCAGCAGTTTGAGCGCTGTCTATGGCTACACCTTC.

The rearrangement uses TRBV30 and TRBJ1-5, with 9 nucleotides matching TRBD1. The V and J ends lost 1 base and 4 bases, in that order; junction bases with no gene match: 2. The germline CDR1 and CDR2 sequences are GTSNPN and SVGIG (reference sequence). The CDR3 consists of 14 residues. CDR3 in amino acids: CAWSAQGANQPQHF. The CDR3 DNA follows: TGTGCCTGGAGTGCACAGGGGGCTAATCAGCCCCAGCATTTT.

This chain connects TRBV28 to TRBJ2-6, with no clear D. CDR1 is MDHEN and CDR2 is SYDVKM in the germline V gene. Trimming stripped 3 bases from V and 0 bases from J, with 6 bases between. This CDR3 spans 15 amino acids. The CDR3: CASSFSVSGANVLTF. CDR3 bases: TGTGCCAGCAGTTTCTCTGTCTCTGGGGCCAACGTCCTGACTTTC. The whole variable domain, remainder taken from reference TRBV28 and TRBJ2-6, is DVKVTQSSRYLVKRTGEKVFLECVQDMDHENMFWYRQDPGLGLRLIYFSYDVKMKEKGDIPEGYSVSREKKERFSLILESASTNQTSMYLCASSFSVSGANVLTFGAGSRLTVL.